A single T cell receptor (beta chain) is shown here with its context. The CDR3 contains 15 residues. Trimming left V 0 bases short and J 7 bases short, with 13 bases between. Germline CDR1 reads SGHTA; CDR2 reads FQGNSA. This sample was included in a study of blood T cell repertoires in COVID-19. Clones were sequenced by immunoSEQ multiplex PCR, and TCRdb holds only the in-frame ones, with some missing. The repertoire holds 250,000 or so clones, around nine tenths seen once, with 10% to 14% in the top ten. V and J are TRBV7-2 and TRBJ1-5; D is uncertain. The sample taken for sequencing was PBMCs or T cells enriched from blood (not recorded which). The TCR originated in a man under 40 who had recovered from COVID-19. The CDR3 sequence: CASSLAGEAPQPQHF. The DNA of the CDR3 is TGTGCCAGCAGCTTAGCCGGGGAAGCCCCACAGCCCCAGCATTTT.